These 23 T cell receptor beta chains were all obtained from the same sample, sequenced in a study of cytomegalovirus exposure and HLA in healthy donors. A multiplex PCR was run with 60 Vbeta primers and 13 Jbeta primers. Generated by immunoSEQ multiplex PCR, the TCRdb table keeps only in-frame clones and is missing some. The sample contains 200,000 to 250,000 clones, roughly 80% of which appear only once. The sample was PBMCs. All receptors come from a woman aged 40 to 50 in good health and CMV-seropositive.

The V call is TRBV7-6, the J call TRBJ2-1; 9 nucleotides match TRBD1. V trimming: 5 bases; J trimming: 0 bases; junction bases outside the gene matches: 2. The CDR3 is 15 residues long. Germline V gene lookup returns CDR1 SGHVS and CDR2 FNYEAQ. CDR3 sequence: CASSATGGSYNEQFF. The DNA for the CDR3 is TGTGCCAGCAGCGCGACAGGGGGCTCCTACAATGAGCAGTTCTTC.

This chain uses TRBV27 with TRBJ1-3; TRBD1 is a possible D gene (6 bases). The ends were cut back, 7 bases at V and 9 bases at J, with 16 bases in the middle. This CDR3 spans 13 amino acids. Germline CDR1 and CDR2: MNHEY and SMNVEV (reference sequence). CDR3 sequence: CASMEGGRSTIYF. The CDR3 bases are TGTGCCAGCATGGAAGGGGGTAGAAGCACCATATATTTT.

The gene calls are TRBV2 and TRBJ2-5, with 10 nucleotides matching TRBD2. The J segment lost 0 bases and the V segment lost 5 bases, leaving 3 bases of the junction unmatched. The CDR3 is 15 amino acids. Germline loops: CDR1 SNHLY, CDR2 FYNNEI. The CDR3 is CASSRLAGDQETQYF. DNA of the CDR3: TGTGCCAGCAGTCGGCTAGCGGGGGACCAAGAGACCCAGTACTTC. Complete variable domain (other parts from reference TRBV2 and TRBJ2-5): EPEVTQTPSHQVTQMGQEVILRCVPISNHLYFYWYRQILGQKVEFLVSFYNNEISEKSEIFDDQFSVERPDGSNFTLKIRSTKLEDSAMYFCASSRLAGDQETQYFGPGTRLLVL.

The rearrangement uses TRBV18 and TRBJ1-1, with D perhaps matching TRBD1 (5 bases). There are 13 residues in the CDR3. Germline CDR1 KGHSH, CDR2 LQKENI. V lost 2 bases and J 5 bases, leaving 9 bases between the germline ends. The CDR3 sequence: CASSPAGLTEAFF. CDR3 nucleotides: TGTGCCAGCTCACCAGCAGGGCTAACTGAAGCTTTCTTT.

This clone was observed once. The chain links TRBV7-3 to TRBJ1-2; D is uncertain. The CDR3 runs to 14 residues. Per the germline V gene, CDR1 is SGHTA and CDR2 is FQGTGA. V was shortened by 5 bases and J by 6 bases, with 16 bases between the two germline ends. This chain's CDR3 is CASSGVAGGNGYTF. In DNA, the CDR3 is TGTGCCAGCAGCGGTGTGGCCGGCGGTAATGGCTACACCTTC.

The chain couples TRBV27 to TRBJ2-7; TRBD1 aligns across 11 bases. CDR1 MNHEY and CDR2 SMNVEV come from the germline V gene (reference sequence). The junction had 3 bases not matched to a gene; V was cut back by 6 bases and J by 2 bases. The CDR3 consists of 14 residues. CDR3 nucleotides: TGTGCCAGCAGGTGGACAGGGGGCGCCTACGAGCAGTACTTC. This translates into CASRWTGGAYEQYF.

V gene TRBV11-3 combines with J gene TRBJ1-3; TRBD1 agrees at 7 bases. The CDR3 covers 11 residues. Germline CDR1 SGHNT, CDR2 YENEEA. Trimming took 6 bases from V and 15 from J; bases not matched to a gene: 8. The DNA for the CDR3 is TGTGCCAGCAGTGCACCGGGACAGACATATTTT. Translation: CASSAPGQTYF.

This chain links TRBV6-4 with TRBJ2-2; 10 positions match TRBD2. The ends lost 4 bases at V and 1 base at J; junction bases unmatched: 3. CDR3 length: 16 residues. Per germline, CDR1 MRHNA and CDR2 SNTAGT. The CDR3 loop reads CASSAWTSGNTGELFF. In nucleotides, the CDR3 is TGTGCCAGCAGTGCGTGGACTAGCGGGAACACCGGGGAGCTGTTTTTT.

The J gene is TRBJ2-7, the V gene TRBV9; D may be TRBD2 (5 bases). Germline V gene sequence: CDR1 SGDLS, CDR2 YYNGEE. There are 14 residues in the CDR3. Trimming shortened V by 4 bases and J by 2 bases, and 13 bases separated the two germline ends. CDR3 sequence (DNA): TGTGCCAGCAGCCCGGACTGGGCGCCCTACGAGCAGTACTTC. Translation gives CASSPDWAPYEQYF. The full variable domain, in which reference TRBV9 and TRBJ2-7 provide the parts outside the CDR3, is DSGVTQTPKHLITATGQRVTLRCSPRSGDLSVYWYQQSLDQGLQFLIQYYNGEERAKGNILERFSAQQFPDLHSELNLSSLELGDSALYFCASSPDWAPYEQYFGPGTRLTVT.

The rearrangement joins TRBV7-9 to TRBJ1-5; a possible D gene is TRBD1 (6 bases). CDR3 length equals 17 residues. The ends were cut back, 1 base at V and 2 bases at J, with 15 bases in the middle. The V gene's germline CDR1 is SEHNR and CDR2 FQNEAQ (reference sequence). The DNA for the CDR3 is TGTGCCAGCAGCTTAGGTCAACAGGGAAGTGGCAATCAGCCCCAGCATTTT. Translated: CASSLGQQGSGNQPQHF.

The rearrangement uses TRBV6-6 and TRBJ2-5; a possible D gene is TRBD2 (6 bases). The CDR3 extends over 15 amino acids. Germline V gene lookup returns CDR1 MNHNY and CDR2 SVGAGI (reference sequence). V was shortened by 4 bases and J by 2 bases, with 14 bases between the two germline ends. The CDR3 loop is CASSLMGEVQETQYF. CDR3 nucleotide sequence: TGTGCCAGCAGTTTGATGGGGGAGGTTCAAGAGACCCAGTACTTC.

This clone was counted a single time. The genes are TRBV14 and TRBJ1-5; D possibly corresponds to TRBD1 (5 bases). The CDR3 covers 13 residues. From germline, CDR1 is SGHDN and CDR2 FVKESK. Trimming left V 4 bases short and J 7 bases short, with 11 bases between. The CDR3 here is CASSPQGSQPQHF. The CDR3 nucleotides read TGTGCCAGCAGCCCCCAGGGCTCCCAGCCCCAGCATTTT. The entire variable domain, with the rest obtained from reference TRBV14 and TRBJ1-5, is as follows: EAGVTQFPSHSVIEKGQTVTLRCDPISGHDNLYWYRRVMGKEIKFLLHFVKESKQDESGMPNNRFLAERTGGTYSTLKVQPAELEDSGVYFCASSPQGSQPQHFGDGTRLSIL.

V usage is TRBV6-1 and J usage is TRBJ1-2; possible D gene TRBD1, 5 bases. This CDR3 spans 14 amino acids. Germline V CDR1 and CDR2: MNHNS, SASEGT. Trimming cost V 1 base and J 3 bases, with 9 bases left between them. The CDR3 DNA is TGTGCCAGCAGTGAAGGACAGCAATACTATGGCTACACCTTC. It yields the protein CASSEGQQYYGYTF.

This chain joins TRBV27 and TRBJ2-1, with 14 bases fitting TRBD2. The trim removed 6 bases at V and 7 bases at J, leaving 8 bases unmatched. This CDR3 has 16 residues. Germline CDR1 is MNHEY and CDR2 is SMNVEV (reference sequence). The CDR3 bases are TGTGCCAGCAGCCCTCGGGGGACTAGCGGGAGAAATGAGCAGTTCTTC. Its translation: CASSPRGTSGRNEQFF.

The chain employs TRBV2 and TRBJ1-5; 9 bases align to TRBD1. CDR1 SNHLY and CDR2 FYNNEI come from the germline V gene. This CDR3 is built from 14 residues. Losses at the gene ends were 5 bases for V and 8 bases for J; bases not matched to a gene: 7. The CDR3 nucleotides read TGTGCCAGCAGTTGGGGACAGGGTTTGGAGCCCCAGCATTTT. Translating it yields CASSWGQGLEPQHF.

The CDR3 protein is CASSEYSGNTEAFF. CDR3 nucleotide sequence: TGTGCCAGCAGTGAATACAGTGGGAACACTGAAGCTTTCTTT. This chain links TRBV25-1 with TRBJ1-1; D gene unclear. The CDR3 runs 14 residues. The germline V gene encodes CDR1 MGHDK and CDR2 SYGVNS. Trimming pared 0 bases from V and 1 base from J, leaving 6 bases between.

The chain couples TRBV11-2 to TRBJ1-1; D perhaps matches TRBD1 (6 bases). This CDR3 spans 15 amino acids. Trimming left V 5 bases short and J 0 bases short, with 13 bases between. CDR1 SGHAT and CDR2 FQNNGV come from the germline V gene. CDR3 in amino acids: CASSPRGLMNTEAFF. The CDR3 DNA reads TGTGCCAGCAGCCCCAGGGGACTAATGAACACTGAAGCTTTCTTT.

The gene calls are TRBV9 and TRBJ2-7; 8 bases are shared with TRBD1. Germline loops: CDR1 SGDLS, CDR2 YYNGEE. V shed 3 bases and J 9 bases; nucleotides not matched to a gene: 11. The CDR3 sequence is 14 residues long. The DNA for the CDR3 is TGTGCCAGCAGCGAAAATGGAGGACAGGGTGTGCAGTACTTC. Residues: CASSENGGQGVQYF.

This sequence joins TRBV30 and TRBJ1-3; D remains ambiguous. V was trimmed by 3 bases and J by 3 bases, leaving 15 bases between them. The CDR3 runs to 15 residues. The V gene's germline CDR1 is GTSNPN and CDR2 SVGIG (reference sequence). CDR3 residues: CAWSNGFQGGNTIYF. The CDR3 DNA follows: TGTGCCTGGAGCAACGGGTTTCAAGGTGGAAACACCATATATTTT.

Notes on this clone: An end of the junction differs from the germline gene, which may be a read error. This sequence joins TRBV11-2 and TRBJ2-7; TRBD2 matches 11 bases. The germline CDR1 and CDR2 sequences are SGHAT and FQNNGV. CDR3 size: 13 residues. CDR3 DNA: TGTGCCAGCAGCGGGGGACTAGCGGATTCCTCCGCTTTC. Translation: CASSGGLADSSAF.

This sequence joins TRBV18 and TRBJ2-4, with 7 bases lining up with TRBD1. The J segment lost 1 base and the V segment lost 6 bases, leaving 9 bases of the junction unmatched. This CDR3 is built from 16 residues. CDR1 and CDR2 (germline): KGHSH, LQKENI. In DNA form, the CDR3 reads TGTGCCAGCTCCACTACAGGGGTACAGGCCAAAAACATTCAGTACTTC. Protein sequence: CASSTTGVQAKNIQYF.

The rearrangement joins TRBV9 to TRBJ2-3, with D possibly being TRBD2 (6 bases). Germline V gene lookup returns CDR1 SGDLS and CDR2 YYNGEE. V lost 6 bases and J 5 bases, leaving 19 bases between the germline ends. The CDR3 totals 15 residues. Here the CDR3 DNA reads TGTGCCAGCAAAGGAGGGCTCCTAGACGGAGATACGCAGTATTTT. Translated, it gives CASKGGLLDGDTQYF.

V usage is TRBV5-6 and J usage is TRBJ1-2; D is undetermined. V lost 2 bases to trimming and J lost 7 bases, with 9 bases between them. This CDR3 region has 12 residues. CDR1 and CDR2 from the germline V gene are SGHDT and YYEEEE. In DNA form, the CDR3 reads TGTGCCAGCAGCTTACTCGTTAGTGGCTACACCTTC. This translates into CASSLLVSGYTF.